The TCR beta chain under discussion was sequenced for a study of T cells in women clearing cervical HPV infection (dated by TCRdb to 2016 to 2019). Study-level background: The cases were 25 to 30 women with histologically confirmed HPV16-related CIN3 or worse, and 2 of those women had invasive cancers. The controls were about 26 women whose single incident HPV16 infection cleared within 12 months with no development of precancer or cancer. Cases and controls were matched on year of sample collection and on age within five years. Blood from cases was collected at the visit where the lesion was first found, while blood from controls was collected once the infection could no longer be detected. Median age was roughly 32 years in cases versus 38 to 45 in controls, and baseline characteristics did not differ significantly. Five blinded duplicates per group were added as quality controls, so that 60 or so samples were obtained: around 50 participants and around 10 replicates. An exploratory proof-of-principle case-control study, nested within the Guanacaste HPV Natural History Study in Costa Rica, was conducted to compare TCR repertoires across cervical HPV16 outcomes. Since HLA typing was available for only a few women, HLA type could not be ruled out as a confounder. Among cases, blood sampling occurred a median of about 150 days after lesion detection, with an interquartile range of roughly 90 to 200 days. The parent cohort enrolled around 10,000 women aged 18 or older in Guanacaste, Costa Rica, during about 1993 to 1994 and followed them for approximately seven years. Study-level results and caveats: By combining richness with V gene abundances, random forest classifiers separated cases from controls with an estimated AUC of around 0.85. CIN3+ cases had significantly higher TCR repertoire richness than controls across sequencing depths, but evenness did not differ between the groups. Whether associations preceded infection or resulted from infection could not be shown with the cross-sectional design, and effector/memory subsets and HPV-specific T cells were not isolated. Cases had lower TRBV6-7 relative abundance than controls (about 0.099% versus 0.16%; Bonferroni P = 0.0008). Because the number of T cells per sample was unknown, the richness differences could reflect varying T-cell content rather than repertoire biology.

Looking up the germline V gene yields CDR1 KGHSH and CDR2 LQKENI. Including the terminal cysteine and phenylalanine, the CDR3 comprises 17 residues. The 42 bases shown cover part of the CDR3, and their frame starts at base 1. Concerning this clone: Its antigen has not been determined. Coverage ceases 3 residues before the CDR3 finishes, and the germline J gene fills in the end.

Every participant had a single incident cervical HPV16 infection, and prevalent HPV16 infections were excluded. Cervical HPV DNA was detected by MY09/MY11 PCR, and genotyping was performed by dot-blot hybridization. Roughly 15 mL of heparinized blood was centrifuged, after which the buffy coat was aliquoted, frozen at -30 degrees C, and then stored at -80 degrees C. Genomic DNA was extracted from buffy coat specimens using QIAGEN kits. Using the immunoSEQ assay, multiplex PCR amplified TCR beta CDR3 regions from an average of roughly 1,200 ng of genomic DNA per sample. The assay corrected primer bias using a complete synthetic TCR repertoire to establish an amplification baseline. The amplicons were sequenced using the Illumina platform. Turning to the authors' computational methods: Sequences were error-corrected by clustering with frequency ratios and a modified nearest-neighbor algorithm and were then analyzed in the immunoSEQ Analyzer with IMGT gene definitions. At each rarefaction depth, TCR richness and evenness were averaged across 20 rarefaction repeats, and any sample with fewer sequences than the depth was left out. Wilcoxon rank sum tests with FDR correction were used to compare relative abundances of V, D and J genes between the groups. An intraclass correlation of around 96% for TCR richness and an average of around 76% across some 66 gene segments were obtained from the blinded duplicates. Held by TCRdb, this immuneACCESS table contains in-frame sequences only and omits some clones. Under half of the omission traces to an unresolved V gene where checked; the cause of the rest is unknown. The V and J calls and the clone size are those of that table, but D and trimming were determined from the DNA. The sample's table covers around 33,000 clones. The ten largest clones take up about 17% of the sample.

Material for sequencing was blood buffy coat. The receptor chain draws on TRBV18 and TRBJ2-2; 8 central bases correspond to TRBD1. The clonotype originates from a woman between 18 and 69 years old with a cervical HPV16 infection that either progressed to CIN3+ or cleared (not recorded which). The CDR3 DNA, read in part, is TGTGCCAGCTCACCCACACAGGGGGTAGCAACTAATGAAAAG. It specifies CASSPTQGVATNEK. In full, the CDR3 reads CASSPTQGVATNEKLFF.